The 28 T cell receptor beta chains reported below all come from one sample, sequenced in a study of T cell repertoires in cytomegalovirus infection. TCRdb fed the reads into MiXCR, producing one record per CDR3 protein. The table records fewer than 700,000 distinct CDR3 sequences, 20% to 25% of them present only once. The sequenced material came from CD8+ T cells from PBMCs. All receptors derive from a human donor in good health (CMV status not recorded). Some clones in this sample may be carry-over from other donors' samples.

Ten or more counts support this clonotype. CDR3 bases: TGTGCCAGCAGCAACGAGGGGGCGCGGAACACCATATATTTT. This translates into CASSNEGARNTIYF. The rearrangement links TRBV7-9 to TRBJ1-3; 7 nucleotides agree with TRBD1. This CDR3 has 14 residues. J gave up 7 bases and V 5 bases, and 8 bases lay outside the gene matches. From germline, CDR1 is SEHNR and CDR2 FQNEAQ (reference sequence).

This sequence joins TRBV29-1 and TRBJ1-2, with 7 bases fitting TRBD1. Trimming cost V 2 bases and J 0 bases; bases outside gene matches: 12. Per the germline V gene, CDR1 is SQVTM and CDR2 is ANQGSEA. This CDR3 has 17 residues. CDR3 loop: CSVESYRGGGPNYGYTF. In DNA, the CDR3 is TGCAGCGTTGAAAGTTACAGGGGTGGCGGACCTAACTATGGCTACACCTTC.

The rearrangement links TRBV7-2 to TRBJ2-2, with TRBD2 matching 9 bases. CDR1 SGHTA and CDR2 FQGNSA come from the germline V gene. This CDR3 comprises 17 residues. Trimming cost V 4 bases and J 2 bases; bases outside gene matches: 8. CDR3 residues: CASSSTTSGANTGELFF. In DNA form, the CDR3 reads TGTGCCAGCAGCTCGACGACTAGCGGAGCAAACACCGGGGAGCTGTTTTTT.

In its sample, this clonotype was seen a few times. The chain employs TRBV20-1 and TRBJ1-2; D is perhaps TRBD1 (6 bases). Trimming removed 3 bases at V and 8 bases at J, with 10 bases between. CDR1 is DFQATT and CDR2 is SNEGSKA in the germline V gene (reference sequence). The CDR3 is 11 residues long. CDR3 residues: CSASPDRGYTF. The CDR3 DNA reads TGCAGTGCTAGCCCGGACAGAGGCTACACCTTC.

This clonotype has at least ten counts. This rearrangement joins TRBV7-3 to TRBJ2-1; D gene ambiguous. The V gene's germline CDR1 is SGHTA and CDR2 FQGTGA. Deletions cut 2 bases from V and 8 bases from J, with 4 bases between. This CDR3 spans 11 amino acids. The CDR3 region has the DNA TGTGCCAGCAGCTTAGAAGATGAGCAGTTCTTC. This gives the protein CASSLEDEQFF. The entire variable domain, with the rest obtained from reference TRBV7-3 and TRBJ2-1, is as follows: GAGVSQTPSNKVTEKGKYVELRCDPISGHTALYWYRQSLGQGPEFLIYFQGTGAADDSGLPNDRFFAVRPEGSVSTLKIQRTERGDSAVYLCASSLEDEQFFGPGTRLTVL.

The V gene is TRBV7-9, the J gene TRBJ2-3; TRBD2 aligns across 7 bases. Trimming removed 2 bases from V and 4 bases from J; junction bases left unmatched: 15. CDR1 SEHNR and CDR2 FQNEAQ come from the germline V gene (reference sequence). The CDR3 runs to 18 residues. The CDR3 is CASSLTSTRLAPADTQYF. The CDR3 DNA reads TGTGCCAGCAGCTTAACCTCGACCAGACTAGCACCCGCAGATACGCAGTATTTT.

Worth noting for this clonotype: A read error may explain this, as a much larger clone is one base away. CDR3 loop: CASSPRDKGLFTDTQYF. The CDR3 nucleotides are TGTGCCAGCAGCCCCAGGGATAAGGGTCTCTTCACAGATACGCAGTATTTT. This rearrangement joins TRBV12-3 or TRBV12-4 to TRBJ2-3; tentatively, D is TRBD1 (5 bases). Trimming shortened V by 6 bases and J by 2 bases, and 21 bases separated the two germline ends. This CDR3 region has 17 residues.

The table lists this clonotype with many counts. The CDR3 bases are TGTGCCAGCAGCTTTTCCTCGAACACTGAAGCTTTCTTT. As protein: CASSFSSNTEAFF. The genes are TRBV7-9 and TRBJ1-1; D is unresolved. With 3 bases removed from V and 1 base from J, the gap between germline ends came to 6 bases. The germline V gene encodes CDR1 SEHNR and CDR2 FQNEAQ (reference sequence). The CDR3 totals 13 residues.

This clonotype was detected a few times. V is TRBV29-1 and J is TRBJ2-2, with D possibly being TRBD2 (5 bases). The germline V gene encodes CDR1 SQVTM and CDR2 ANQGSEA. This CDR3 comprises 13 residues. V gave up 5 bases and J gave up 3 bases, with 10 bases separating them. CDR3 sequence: CSVQRGDTGELFF. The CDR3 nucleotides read TGCAGCGTTCAACGGGGAGACACCGGGGAGCTGTTTTTT.

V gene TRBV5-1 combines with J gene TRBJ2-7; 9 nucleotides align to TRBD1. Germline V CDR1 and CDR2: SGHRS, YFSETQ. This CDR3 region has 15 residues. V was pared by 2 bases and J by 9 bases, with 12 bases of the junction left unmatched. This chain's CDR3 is CASSLYTGGHGRQYV. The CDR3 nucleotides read TGCGCCAGCAGCTTATACACAGGGGGCCATGGTCGGCAGTACGTC.

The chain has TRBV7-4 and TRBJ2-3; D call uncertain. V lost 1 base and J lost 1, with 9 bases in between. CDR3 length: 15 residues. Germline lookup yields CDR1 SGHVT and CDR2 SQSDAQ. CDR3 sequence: CASSLGSFGTDTQYF. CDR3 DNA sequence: TGTGCCAGCAGCTTAGGATCCTTCGGCACAGATACGCAGTATTTT. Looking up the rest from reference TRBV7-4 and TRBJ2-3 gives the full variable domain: GAGVSQSPRYKVAKRGRDVALRCDSISGHVTLYWYRQTLGQGSEVLTYSQSDAQRDKSGRPSGRFSAERPERSVSTLKIQRTEQGDSAVYLCASSLGSFGTDTQYFGPGTRLTVL.

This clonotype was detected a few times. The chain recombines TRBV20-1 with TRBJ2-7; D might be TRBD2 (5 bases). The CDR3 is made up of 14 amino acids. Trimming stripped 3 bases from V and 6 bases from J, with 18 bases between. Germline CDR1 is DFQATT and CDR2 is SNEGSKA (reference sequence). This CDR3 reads CSARISGVSGEQYF. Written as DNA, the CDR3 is TGCAGTGCTAGGATTTCCGGGGTTTCTGGCGAGCAGTACTTC.

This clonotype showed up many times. CDR3 DNA sequence: TGTGCCAGCAGCTCCGGCCTCCCGAGACCCGCAGGTGAGCAGTTCTTC. The encoded protein is CASSSGLPRPAGEQFF. The J gene is TRBJ2-1, the V gene TRBV7-9; no clear D gene. CDR3 length: 16 residues. Looked up from germline, CDR1 is SEHNR and CDR2 is FQNEAQ (reference sequence). Trimming took 4 bases from V and 9 from J, leaving 22 bases between them.

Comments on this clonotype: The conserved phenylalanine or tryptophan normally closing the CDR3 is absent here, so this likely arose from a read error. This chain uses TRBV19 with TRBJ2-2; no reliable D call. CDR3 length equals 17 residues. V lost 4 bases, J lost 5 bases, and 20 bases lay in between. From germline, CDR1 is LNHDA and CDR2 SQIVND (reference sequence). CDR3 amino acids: CASSTFGQERTTGELFL. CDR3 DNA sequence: TGTGCCAGTAGTACCTTTGGTCAGGAAAGGACGACCGGGGAGCTGTTTCTT.

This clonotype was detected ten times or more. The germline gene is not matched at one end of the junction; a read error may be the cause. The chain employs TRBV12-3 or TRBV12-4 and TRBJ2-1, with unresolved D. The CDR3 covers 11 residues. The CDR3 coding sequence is TGTGCCAGCAGCCTAGGCGGTGACTCCCGCTTC. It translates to CASSLGGDSRF.

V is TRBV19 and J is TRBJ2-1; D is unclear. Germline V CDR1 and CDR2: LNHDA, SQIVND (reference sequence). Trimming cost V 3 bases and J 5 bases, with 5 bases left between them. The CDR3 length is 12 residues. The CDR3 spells CASSMGNNEQFF. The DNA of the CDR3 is TGTGCCAGTAGTATGGGGAACAATGAGCAGTTCTTC.

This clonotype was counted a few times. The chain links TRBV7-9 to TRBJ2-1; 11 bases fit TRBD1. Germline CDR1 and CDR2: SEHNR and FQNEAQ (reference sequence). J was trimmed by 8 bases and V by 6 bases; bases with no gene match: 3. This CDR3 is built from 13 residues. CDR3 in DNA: TGTGCCAGCAGGGACAGGGGGCGGGATGAGCAGTTCTTC. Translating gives CASRDRGRDEQFF.

CDR3 residues: CASADPTYNEQFF. The CDR3 DNA is TGTGCCAGCGCAGATCCTACCTACAATGAGCAGTTCTTC. The chain joins TRBV28 to TRBJ2-1, with unresolved D. Trimming pared 8 bases from V and 2 bases from J, leaving 10 bases between. The CDR3 length is 13 residues. In germline, CDR1 is MDHEN, CDR2 SYDVKM.

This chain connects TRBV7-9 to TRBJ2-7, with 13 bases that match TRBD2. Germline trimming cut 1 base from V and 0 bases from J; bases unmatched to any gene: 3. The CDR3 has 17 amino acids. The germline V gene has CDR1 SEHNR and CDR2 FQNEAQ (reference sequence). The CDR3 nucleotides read TGTGCCAGCAGCTTAGGACTAGCGGGGGGTTCCTCCTACGAGCAGTACGTC. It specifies CASSLGLAGGSSYEQYV.

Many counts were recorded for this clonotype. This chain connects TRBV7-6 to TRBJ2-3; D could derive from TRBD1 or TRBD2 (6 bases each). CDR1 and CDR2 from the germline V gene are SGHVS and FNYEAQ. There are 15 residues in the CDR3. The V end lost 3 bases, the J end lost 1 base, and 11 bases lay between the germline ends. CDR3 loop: CASSFRGLGTDTQYF. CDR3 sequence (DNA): TGTGCCAGCAGCTTTCGGGGGCTGGGCACAGATACGCAGTATTTT.

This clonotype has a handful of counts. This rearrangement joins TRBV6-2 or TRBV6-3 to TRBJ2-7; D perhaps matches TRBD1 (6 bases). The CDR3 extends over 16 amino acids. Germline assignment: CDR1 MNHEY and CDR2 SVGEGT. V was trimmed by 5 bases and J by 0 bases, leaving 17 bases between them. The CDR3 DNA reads TGTGCCAGCAGTCCCGGACAGCTTCCCCCCTCCTACGAGCAGTACGTC. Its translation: CASSPGQLPPSYEQYV.

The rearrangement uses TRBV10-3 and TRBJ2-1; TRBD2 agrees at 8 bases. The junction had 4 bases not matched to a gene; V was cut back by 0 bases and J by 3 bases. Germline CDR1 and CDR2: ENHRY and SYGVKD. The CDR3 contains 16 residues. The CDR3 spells CAISESGSGGYNEQFF. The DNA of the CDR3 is TGTGCCATCAGTGAGTCAGGGAGCGGGGGCTACAATGAGCAGTTCTTC.

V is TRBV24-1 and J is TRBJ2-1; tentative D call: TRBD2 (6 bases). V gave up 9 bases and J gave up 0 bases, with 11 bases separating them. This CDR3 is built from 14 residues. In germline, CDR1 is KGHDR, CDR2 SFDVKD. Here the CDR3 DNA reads TGTGCCACCGCCGGGACTGGCTCCTACAATGAGCAGTTCTTC. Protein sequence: CATAGTGSYNEQFF.

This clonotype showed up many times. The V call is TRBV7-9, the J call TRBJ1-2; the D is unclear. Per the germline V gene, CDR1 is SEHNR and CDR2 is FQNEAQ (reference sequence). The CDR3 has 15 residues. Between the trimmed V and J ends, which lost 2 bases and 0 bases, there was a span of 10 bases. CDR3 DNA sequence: TGTGCCAGCAGCTTACTCGACGGGCCTAACTATGGCTACACCTTC. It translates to CASSLLDGPNYGYTF. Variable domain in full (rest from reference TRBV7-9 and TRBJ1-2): DTGVSQNPRHKITKRGQNVTFRCDPISEHNRLYWYRQTLGQGPEFLTYFQNEAQLEKSRLLSDRFSAERPKGSFSTLEIQRTEQGDSAMYLCASSLLDGPNYGYTFGSGTRLTVV.

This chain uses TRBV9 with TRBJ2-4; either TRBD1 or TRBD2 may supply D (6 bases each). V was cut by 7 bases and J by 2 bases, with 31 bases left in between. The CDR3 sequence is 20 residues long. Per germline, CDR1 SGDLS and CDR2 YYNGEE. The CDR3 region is CASSAGAVRAPGDTKNIQYF. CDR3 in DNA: TGTGCCAGCTCAGCTGGGGCGGTGAGGGCCCCGGGGGACACCAAAAACATTCAGTACTTC.

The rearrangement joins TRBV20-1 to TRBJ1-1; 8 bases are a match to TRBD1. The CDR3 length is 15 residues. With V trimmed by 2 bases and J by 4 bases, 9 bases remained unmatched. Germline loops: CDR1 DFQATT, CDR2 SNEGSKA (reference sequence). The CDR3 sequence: CSARSGQGGSTEAFF. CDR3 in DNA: TGCAGTGCTAGATCAGGACAGGGCGGTAGCACTGAAGCTTTCTTT.

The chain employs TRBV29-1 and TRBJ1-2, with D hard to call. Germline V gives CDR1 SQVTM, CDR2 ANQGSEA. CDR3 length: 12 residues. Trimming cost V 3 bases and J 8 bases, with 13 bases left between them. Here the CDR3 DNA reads TGCAGCGTTGAGGGTCGGGGAGGCGGCTACACCTTC. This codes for CSVEGRGGGYTF.

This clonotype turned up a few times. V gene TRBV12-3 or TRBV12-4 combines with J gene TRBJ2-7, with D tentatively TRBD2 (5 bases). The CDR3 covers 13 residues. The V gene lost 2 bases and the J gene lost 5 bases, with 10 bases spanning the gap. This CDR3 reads CASSLRLYDEQYV. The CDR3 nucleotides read TGTGCCAGCAGTTTAAGACTATATGACGAGCAGTACGTC.